The sample holds many counts of the clone carrying this T cell receptor (beta chain). No antigen is known for it. There were TCR beta CDR3 regions amplified from RNA transcripts. The study used the HTBI primer set for a first-round RT-PCR of the TCR CDR3. One entry per CDR3 protein, called by TCRdb with MiXCR from the multiplex PCR reads. Here the sample spans 200,000 to 250,000 distinct CDR3 sequences, 15% to 20% being singletons. Trimming cost V 2 bases and J 6 bases; bases outside gene matches: 3. The CDR3 contains 14 residues. Germline V lookup: CDR1 MDHEN, CDR2 SYDVKM. This sample is drawn from a study of T cells in Graves' hyperthyroidism and ophthalmopathy. Points from the study as a whole: Blood shared most expanded thyroid clonotypes above 0.001. Ophthalmopathy could be told apart from stable hyperthyroidism with a 13 V-J model.

The genes are TRBV28 and TRBJ2-7; 11 positions agree with TRBD1. The receptor was derived from a man in his fifties with Graves' hyperthyroidism. Material: blood. The CDR3 nucleotides read TGTGCCAGCAGTTTAGGACAGGGGGCGGGCGAGCAGTACTTC. Its protein product is CASSLGQGAGEQYF.